A selection of T cell receptor beta chains follows, all from one sample in a study of vaccination effects on CD4 cells after COVID-19. Their antigens remain unidentified. Using immunoSEQ multiplex PCR, the repertoire was profiled, and TCRdb retains in-frame clones only, with some absent. The sample lists some 30,000 clones; approximately 64% were seen once. Sequencing was performed on CD4+ T cells from PBMCs cultured with SARS-CoV-2 spike peptides, taken after COVID-19 vaccination. These TCRs come from a human donor who received a COVID-19 vaccine. CDR3s include the opening cysteine and the closing phenylalanine or tryptophan. Each record gives: D gene, clone size, CDR3 length, V gene, J gene, CDR3 protein, CDR3 DNA. A D gene is named only where the DNA matches it firmly. Size values are once, few and many counts, or a class for expanded clones, and some rows have none.

NA	NA	13	TRBV3-1/TRBV3-2	TRBJ1-2	CASSQGSRYGYTF	TGTGCCAGCAGCCAAGGGAGCAGATATGGCTACACCTTC
NA	NA	12	TRBV5-4	TRBJ1-6	CASRVDFSPLHF	TGTGCCAGCCGCGTAGACTTCTCACCCCTCCACTTT
TRBD1	few	15	TRBV30	TRBJ1-2	CAWSVAGGASYGYTF	TGTGCCTGGAGTGTCGCAGGGGGGGCGTCCTATGGCTACACCTTC
NA	few	13	TRBV6-5	TRBJ1-3	CASSPLRVDTIYF	TGTGCCAGCAGCCCCCTCAGGGTTGACACCATATATTTT
TRBD2	NA	16	TRBV2	TRBJ2-7	CASRPLSGGSSYEQYF	TGTGCCAGCAGACCTCTTAGCGGGGGAAGCTCCTACGAGCAGTACTTC
TRBD1	few	17	TRBV19	TRBJ1-1	CASRKGQGLAMNTEAFF	TGTGCCAGTAGGAAGGGACAGGGACTGGCTATGAACACTGAAGCTTTCTTT
TRBD1	NA	13	TRBV6-5	TRBJ1-1	CASIRQGFTEAFF	TGTGCCAGCATTAGACAGGGCTTCACTGAAGCTTTCTTT
TRBD1	few	15	TRBV27	TRBJ1-2	CASSFLDRDGNGYTF	TGTGCCAGCAGTTTTCTAGACAGGGACGGAAATGGCTACACCTTC
NA	few	13	TRBV27	TRBJ2-1	CASRLNSDNEQFF	TGTGCCAGCAGGCTCAACAGCGACAATGAGCAGTTCTTC
NA	NA	15	TRBV10-3	TRBJ2-3	CAIRGHQGDTDTQYF	TGTGCCATCAGGGGGCATCAAGGGGACACAGATACGCAGTATTTT
NA	NA	16	TRBV7-9	TRBJ1-2	CASSLALAGANYGYTF	TGTGCCAGCAGCTTAGCGCTCGCAGGTGCTAACTATGGCTACACCTTC
NA	few	16	TRBV7-9	TRBJ1-4	CASSLGMHREGEKLFF	TGTGCCAGCAGCTTAGGAATGCACAGGGAGGGAGAAAAACTGTTTTTT
NA	once	13	TRBV5-1	TRBJ2-3	CASSYRSTDTQYF	TGCGCCAGCAGCTACCGGTCCACAGATACGCAGTATTTT
NA	NA	13	TRBV12-3/TRBV12-4	TRBJ1-2	CASSLLANYGYTF	TGTGCCAGCAGTTTATTAGCTAACTATGGCTACACCTTC
NA	NA	15	TRBV27	TRBJ2-7	CASSLNLGHFYEQYF	TGTGCCAGCAGTTTAAACTTGGGACACTTCTACGAGCAGTACTTC
NA	few	13	TRBV12-3/TRBV12-4	TRBJ2-2	CASSLGEPGELFF	TGTGCCAGCAGTCTAGGGGAACCCGGGGAGCTGTTTTTT
TRBD1	NA	14	TRBV18	TRBJ2-3	CASSLANRGDTQYF	TGTGCCAGCTCACTGGCCAACAGGGGAGATACGCAGTATTTT
NA	few	15	TRBV5-1	TRBJ1-5	CASSLQGGRDQPQHF	TGCGCCAGCAGCTTACAGGGAGGGCGGGATCAGCCCCAGCATTTT
NA	NA	16	TRBV4-1	TRBJ1-2	CASSQVSGAPGYGYTF	TGCGCCAGCAGCCAAGTTTCGGGGGCGCCGGGGTATGGCTACACCTTC
NA	NA	15	TRBV3-1/TRBV3-2	TRBJ2-6	CASSQGASGANVLTF	TGTGCCAGCAGCCAGGGGGCCTCTGGGGCCAACGTCCTGACTTTC
NA	NA	14	TRBV5-1	TRBJ2-3	CASSLMSDTDTQYF	TGCGCCAGCAGCCTAATGTCTGACACAGATACGCAGTATTTT
TRBD2	NA	17	TRBV10-2	TRBJ2-1	CASSDSGLAASYNEQFF	TGCGCCAGCAGTGACAGTGGACTAGCGGCTTCCTACAATGAGCAGTTCTTC
TRBD1	NA	12	TRBV5-1	TRBJ2-4	CASSLTGGGLYF	TGCGCCAGCAGCTTAACAGGGGGCGGTTTATACTTC
NA	NA	14	TRBV5-1	TRBJ2-6	CASSQDRLTNVLTF	TGCGCCAGCAGCCAAGACAGGTTAACCAACGTCCTGACTTTC
TRBD1	NA	16	TRBV19	TRBJ1-5	CASTTNPGGAYQPQHF	TGTGCCAGTACCACGAACCCAGGGGGCGCGTATCAGCCCCAGCATTTT
NA	NA	13	TRBV19	TRBJ1-1	CASFGGLNTEAFF	TGTGCCAGTTTCGGCGGATTGAACACTGAAGCTTTCTTT
NA	NA	16	TRBV5-1	TRBJ2-1	CASSLLWGSSYNEQFF	TGCGCCAGCAGCTTATTGTGGGGCAGCTCCTACAATGAGCAGTTCTTC
NA	few	14	TRBV5-1	TRBJ1-3	CASSPRTDGNTIYF	TGCGCCAGCAGCCCCCGGACGGATGGAAACACCATATATTTT
TRBD2	NA	17	TRBV11-2	TRBJ2-3	CASNRPGGVGSADTQYF	TGTGCCAGCAATCGACCCGGGGGGGTGGGGTCCGCAGATACGCAGTATTTT
TRBD1	NA	18	TRBV25-1	TRBJ1-2	CASSDRGKGATSFYGYTF	TGTGCCAGCAGTGATCGTGGGAAGGGGGCCACGTCCTTTTATGGCTACACCTTC
NA	NA	15	TRBV5-6	TRBJ1-3	CASSLRRVSGNTIYF	TGTGCCAGCAGCTTGCGGCGGGTCTCTGGAAACACCATATATTTT
NA	NA	13	TRBV27	TRBJ2-3	CASRDSHTDTQYF	TGTGCCAGCAGGGACAGCCACACAGATACGCAGTATTTT
NA	NA	15	TRBV6-5	TRBJ1-3	CASSRQGSSGNTIYF	TGTGCCAGCAGCCGTCAGGGAAGCTCTGGAAACACCATATATTTT
TRBD2	NA	15	TRBV3-1/TRBV3-2	TRBJ2-7	CASTPGLAGVYEQYF	TGTGCCAGCACCCCGGGACTAGCGGGAGTCTACGAGCAGTACTTC
NA	NA	13	TRBV6-5	TRBJ2-6	CAAKISGANVLTF	TGTGCCGCGAAAATCTCGGGGGCCAACGTCCTGACTTTC
NA	NA	16	TRBV3-1/TRBV3-2	TRBJ2-2	CASSQELLANTGELFF	TGTGCCAGCAGCCAAGAGCTTTTGGCGAACACCGGGGAGCTGTTTTTT
NA	NA	13	TRBV12-3/TRBV12-4	TRBJ1-6	CASSLTGSSPLHF	TGTGCCAGCAGCCTGACAGGTTCATCACCCCTCCACTTT
NA	few	14	TRBV6-5	TRBJ2-5	CASGGMEGGRTQYF	TGTGCCAGCGGGGGGATGGAAGGAGGACGGACCCAGTACTTC
TRBD1	few	13	TRBV5-6	TRBJ2-1	CASSLDRGAEQFF	TGTGCCAGCAGCTTGGACAGGGGTGCTGAGCAGTTCTTC
NA	once	16	TRBV18	TRBJ2-2	CASSPNPQMNTGELFF	TGTGCCAGCTCCCCGAACCCCCAGATGAACACCGGGGAGCTGTTTTTT
TRBD2	few	13	TRBV12-3/TRBV12-4	TRBJ2-7	CASSLSSSGEQYF	TGTGCCAGCAGTTTATCGTCTAGCGGCGAGCAGTACTTC
NA	NA	15	TRBV18	TRBJ1-5	CASSPSGTNGQPQHF	TGTGCCAGCTCACCATCGGGGACGAACGGTCAGCCCCAGCATTTT
NA	few	13	TRBV29-1	TRBJ1-1	CSVSANMNTEAFF	TGCAGCGTCTCAGCCAACATGAACACTGAAGCTTTCTTT
NA	few	15	TRBV5-4	TRBJ2-2	CASSLGRGNTGELFF	TGTGCCAGCAGCTTGGGCAGGGGGAACACCGGGGAGCTGTTTTTT
NA	NA	15	TRBV19	TRBJ1-5	CASSNGGSLTQPQHF	TGTGCCAGTAGTAATGGTGGATCCTTAACGCAGCCCCAGCATTTT
NA	few	15	TRBV27	TRBJ2-2	CASGKTGRSTGELFF	TGTGCCAGCGGAAAGACGGGGAGAAGCACCGGGGAGCTGTTTTTT
NA	NA	16	TRBV18	TRBJ1-1	CASSPLAAQMNTEAFF	TGTGCCAGCTCACCACTGGCGGCCCAAATGAACACTGAAGCTTTCTTT
TRBD1	many	15	TRBV27	TRBJ1-5	CASSLSTGGNQPQHF	TGTGCCAGCAGTTTATCGACAGGGGGTAATCAGCCCCAGCATTTT
NA	NA	13	TRBV12-5	TRBJ1-1	CASGSDRLTEAFF	TGTGCTAGTGGTAGTGATCGCTTAACTGAAGCTTTCTTT
NA	once	13	TRBV7-9	TRBJ1-5	CASSGQGTGPQHF	TGTGCCAGCAGCGGGCAGGGGACGGGGCCCCAGCATTTT
TRBD1	once	16	TRBV9	TRBJ2-5	CASSPRQGWEQETQYF	TGTGCCAGCAGCCCACGACAGGGCTGGGAGCAAGAGACCCAGTACTTC
TRBD1	NA	15	TRBV19	TRBJ1-2	CASSVDRGIGYGYTF	TGTGCCAGTAGTGTGGACAGGGGTATAGGCTATGGCTACACCTTC
TRBD2	NA	19	TRBV9	TRBJ2-1	CASSVTIDTSGRAYNEQFF	TGTGCCAGCAGCGTCACTATCGACACTAGCGGGAGGGCCTACAATGAGCAGTTCTTC
NA	NA	15	TRBV11-2	TRBJ2-1	CASRRPGHSYNEQFF	TGTGCCAGCAGGAGGCCGGGACACTCCTACAATGAGCAGTTCTTC
TRBD1	medium-sized	12	TRBV6-5	TRBJ1-2	CASGTGGLGYTF	TGTGCCAGCGGGACAGGGGGCCTTGGCTACACCTTC